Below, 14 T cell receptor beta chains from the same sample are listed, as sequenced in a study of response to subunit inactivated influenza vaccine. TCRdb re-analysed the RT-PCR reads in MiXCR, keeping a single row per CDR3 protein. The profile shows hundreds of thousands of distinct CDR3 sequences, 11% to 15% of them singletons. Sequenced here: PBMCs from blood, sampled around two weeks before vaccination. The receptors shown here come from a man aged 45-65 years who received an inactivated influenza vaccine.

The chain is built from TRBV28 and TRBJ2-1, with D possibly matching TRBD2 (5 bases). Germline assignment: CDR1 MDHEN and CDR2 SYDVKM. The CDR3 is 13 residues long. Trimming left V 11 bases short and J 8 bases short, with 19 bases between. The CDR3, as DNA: TGTGCCGCTTCGGAAGGAGGTATGGATGAGCAGTTCTTC. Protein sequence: CAASEGGMDEQFF.

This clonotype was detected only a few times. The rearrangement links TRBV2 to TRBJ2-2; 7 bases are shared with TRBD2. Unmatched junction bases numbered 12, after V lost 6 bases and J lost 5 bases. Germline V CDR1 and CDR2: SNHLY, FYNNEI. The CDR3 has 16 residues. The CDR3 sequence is CASRPGKRDGTGELFF. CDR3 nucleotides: TGTGCCAGCAGGCCGGGGAAGCGGGACGGTACCGGGGAGCTGTTTTTT.

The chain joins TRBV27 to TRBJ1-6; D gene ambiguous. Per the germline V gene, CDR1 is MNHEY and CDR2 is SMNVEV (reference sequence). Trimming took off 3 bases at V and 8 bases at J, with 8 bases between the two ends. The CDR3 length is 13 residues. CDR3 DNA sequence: TGTGCCAGCAGTTTTCCGGGATATTCACCCCTCCACTTT. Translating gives CASSFPGYSPLHF.

The CDR3, as DNA: TGTGCCAGCAGCCCCTTGGGTAGGACCTACGAGCAGTACTTC. Protein product: CASSPLGRTYEQYF. This chain joins TRBV28 and TRBJ2-7; D gene uncertain. This CDR3 contains 14 residues. Germline CDR1 MDHEN, CDR2 SYDVKM. Deletions cut 6 bases from V and 2 bases from J, with 14 bases between. Combining the CDR3 with reference TRBV28 and TRBJ2-7 gives the whole variable domain DVKVTQSSRYLVKRTGEKVFLECVQDMDHENMFWYRQDPGLGLRLIYFSYDVKMKEKGDIPEGYSVSREKKERFSLILESASTNQTSMYLCASSPLGRTYEQYFGPGTRLTVT.

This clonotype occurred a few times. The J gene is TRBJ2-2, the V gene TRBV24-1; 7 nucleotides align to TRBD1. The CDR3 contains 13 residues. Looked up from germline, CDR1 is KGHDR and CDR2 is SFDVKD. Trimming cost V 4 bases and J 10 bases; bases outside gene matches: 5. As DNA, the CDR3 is TGTGCCACCAGTGACGGGACAGCCCCGGAGCTGTTTTTT. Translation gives CATSDGTAPELFF.

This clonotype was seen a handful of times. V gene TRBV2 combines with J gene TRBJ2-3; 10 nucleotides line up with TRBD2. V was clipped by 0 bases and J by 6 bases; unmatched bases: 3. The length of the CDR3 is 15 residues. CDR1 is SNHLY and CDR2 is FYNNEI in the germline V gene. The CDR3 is CASSEAPGLADTQYF. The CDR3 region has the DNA TGTGCCAGCAGTGAAGCCCCGGGACTAGCGGATACGCAGTATTTT.

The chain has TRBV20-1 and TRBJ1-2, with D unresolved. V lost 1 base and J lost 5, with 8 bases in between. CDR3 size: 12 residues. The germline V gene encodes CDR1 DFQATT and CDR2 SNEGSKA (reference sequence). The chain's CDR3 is CSARGQEYGYTF. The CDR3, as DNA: TGCAGTGCTAGAGGGCAGGAGTATGGCTACACCTTC.

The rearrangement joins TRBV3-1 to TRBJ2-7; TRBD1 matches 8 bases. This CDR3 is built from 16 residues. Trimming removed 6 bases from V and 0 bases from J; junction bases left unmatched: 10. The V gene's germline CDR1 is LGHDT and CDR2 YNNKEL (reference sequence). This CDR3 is CASSRTGFGSSYEQYF. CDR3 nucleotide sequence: TGTGCCAGCAGTCGGACAGGGTTTGGCAGCTCCTACGAGCAGTACTTC.

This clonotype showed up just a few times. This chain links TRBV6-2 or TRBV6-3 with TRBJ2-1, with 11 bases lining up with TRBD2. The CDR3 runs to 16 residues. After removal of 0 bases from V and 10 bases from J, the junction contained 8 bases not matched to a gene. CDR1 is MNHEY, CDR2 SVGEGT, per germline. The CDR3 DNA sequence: TGTGCCAGCAGTTACTCGGGTAGCGGGAGGGCCGGGGAGCAGTTCTTC. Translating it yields CASSYSGSGRAGEQFF.

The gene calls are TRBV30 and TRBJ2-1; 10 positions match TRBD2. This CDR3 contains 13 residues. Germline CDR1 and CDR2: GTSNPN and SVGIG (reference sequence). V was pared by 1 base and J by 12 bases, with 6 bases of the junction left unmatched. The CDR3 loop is CAWSGSSGSGQFF. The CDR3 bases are TGTGCCTGGAGTGGGTCTAGCGGGAGTGGGCAGTTCTTC.

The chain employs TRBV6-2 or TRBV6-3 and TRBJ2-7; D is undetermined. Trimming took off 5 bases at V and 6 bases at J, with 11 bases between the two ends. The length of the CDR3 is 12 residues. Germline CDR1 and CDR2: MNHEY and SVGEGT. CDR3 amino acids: CASSDSLGEQYF. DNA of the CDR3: TGTGCCAGCAGTGATTCTTTAGGCGAGCAGTACTTC.

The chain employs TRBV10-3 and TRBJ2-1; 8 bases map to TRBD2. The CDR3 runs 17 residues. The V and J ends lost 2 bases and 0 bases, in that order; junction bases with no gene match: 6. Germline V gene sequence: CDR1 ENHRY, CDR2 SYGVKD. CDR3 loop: CAISEVTSGSSYNEQFF. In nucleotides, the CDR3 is TGTGCCATCAGTGAGGTTACTAGCGGAAGCTCCTACAATGAGCAGTTCTTC.

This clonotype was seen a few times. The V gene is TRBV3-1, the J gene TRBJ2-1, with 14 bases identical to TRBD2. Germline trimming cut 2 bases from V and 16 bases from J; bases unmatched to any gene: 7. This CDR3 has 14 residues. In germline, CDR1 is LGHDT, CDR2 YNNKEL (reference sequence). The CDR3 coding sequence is TGTGCCAGCAGCCAAACGACTAGCGGGGGGGCCGGTTTCTTC. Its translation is CASSQTTSGGAGFF.

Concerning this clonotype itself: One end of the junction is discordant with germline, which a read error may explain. The CDR3 protein is CSSSLSGGQGYEQFF. CDR3 nucleotides: TGTTCCAGCAGTTTATCGGGGGGACAGGGGTATGAGCAGTTCTTC. The chain recombines TRBV27 with TRBJ2-1, with 10 bases identical to TRBD1. The CDR3 sequence is 15 residues long. From germline, CDR1 is MNHEY and CDR2 SMNVEV (reference sequence).